Listed here are 9 T cell receptor beta chains from one sample, sequenced in a study of CD8 T cells in Susac syndrome. Reverse transcription of about 0.45 to 1 ug RNA was performed with random hexamers. From the immunoSEQ multiplex PCR reads, TCRdb called clonotypes with MiXCR, one entry per CDR3 protein. Among under 150,000 distinct CDR3 sequences listed, roughly 80% were seen once. Sequencing input: CD8+ T cells from PBMCs. These receptors were obtained from a human donor with multiple sclerosis.

The CDR3 region is CASSNLAGGTQQWQFF. CDR3 nucleotides: TGTGCCAGCAGTAACCTAGCGGGGGGGACCCAACAATGGCAGTTCTTC. V is TRBV6-5 and J is TRBJ2-1; TRBD2 agrees at 12 bases. Germline trimming cut 5 bases from V and 12 bases from J; bases unmatched to any gene: 14. Germline V CDR1 and CDR2: MNHEY, SVGAGI. The CDR3 length is 16 residues.

The chain uses TRBV5-1 and TRBJ2-2; 9 bases map to TRBD2. Germline assignment: CDR1 SGHRS and CDR2 YFSETQ. The CDR3 consists of 16 residues. J lost 1 base, V lost 4 bases, and 5 bases had no gene match. This chain's CDR3 is CASSLAGGLNTGELFF. The CDR3, as DNA: TGCGCCAGCAGCCTGGCGGGAGGGTTGAACACCGGGGAGCTGTTTTTT. The full variable domain, rest sourced from reference TRBV5-1 and TRBJ2-2, is KAGVTQTPRYLIKTRGQQVTLSCSPISGHRSVSWYQQTPGQGLQFLFEYFSETQRNKGNFPGRFSGRQFSNSRSEMNVSTLELGDSALYLCASSLAGGLNTGELFFGEGSRLTVL.

The rearrangement links TRBV19 to TRBJ1-2; the D is unclear. Trimming took 5 bases from V and 7 from J, leaving 14 bases between them. From germline, CDR1 is LNHDA and CDR2 SQIVND (reference sequence). The CDR3 has 13 residues. The CDR3 DNA reads as TGTGCCAGTAGTCCGGGGTCCCCCTGTGGCTACACCTTC. This gives the protein CASSPGSPCGYTF.

This chain connects TRBV6-5 to TRBJ1-2; perhaps TRBD1 as D (5 bases). The CDR3 totals 13 residues. V was shortened by 0 bases and J by 6 bases, with 8 bases between the two germline ends. Germline V gene data show CDR1 as MNHEY and CDR2 as SVGAGI. CDR3 sequence: CASSYSRGDGYTF. The CDR3 nucleotides read TGTGCCAGCAGTTACTCACGAGGGGATGGCTACACCTTC.

J is TRBJ1-5 and V is TRBV28; D unresolved. Trimming took off 3 bases at V and 6 bases at J, with 12 bases between the two ends. This CDR3 contains 14 residues. Germline CDR1 is MDHEN and CDR2 is SYDVKM. This CDR3 is CASSFGGYGQPQHF. CDR3 sequence (DNA): TGTGCCAGCAGTTTCGGAGGGTACGGTCAGCCCCAGCATTTT.

This clonotype was observed a handful of times. This chain connects TRBV12-3 or TRBV12-4 to TRBJ1-2; D unclear. This CDR3 is 13 amino acids long. The V end lost 1 base, the J end lost 2 bases, and 5 bases lay between the germline ends. For the CDR3, the DNA is TGTGCCAGCAGTTTAGGGGAGAACTATGGCTACACCTTC. This translates into CASSLGENYGYTF.

The chain couples TRBV2 to TRBJ1-5; D may be TRBD1 (5 bases). The CDR3 runs 15 residues. Trimming took 5 bases from V and 6 from J, leaving 17 bases between them. Germline CDR1 is SNHLY and CDR2 is FYNNEI. The CDR3 nucleotides are TGTGCCAGCAGTTCATGGGGGGGAGAAGGTCAGCCCCAGCATTTT. Residues: CASSSWGGEGQPQHF.

The chain uses TRBV6-2 or TRBV6-3 and TRBJ2-7; 7 nucleotides match TRBD1. CDR1 is MNHEY, CDR2 SVGEGT, per germline. J gave up 1 base and V 4 bases, and 7 bases lay outside the gene matches. This CDR3 spans 15 amino acids. CDR3 sequence (DNA): TGTGCCAGCAGTTCCCCGACAGGGTGGTCCTACGAGCAGTACTTC. It codes for CASSSPTGWSYEQYF.

The rearrangement uses TRBV6-2 or TRBV6-3 and TRBJ2-5; 11 bases match TRBD2. The CDR3 spans 15 residues. Germline V lookup: CDR1 MNHEY, CDR2 SVGEGT. The V gene end was trimmed by 4 bases and the J gene end by 4 bases; junction bases not matched to a gene: 5. The CDR3 here is CASSSLSGRGETQYF. CDR3 nucleotides: TGTGCCAGCAGTTCCCTTAGCGGGAGGGGAGAGACCCAGTACTTC.